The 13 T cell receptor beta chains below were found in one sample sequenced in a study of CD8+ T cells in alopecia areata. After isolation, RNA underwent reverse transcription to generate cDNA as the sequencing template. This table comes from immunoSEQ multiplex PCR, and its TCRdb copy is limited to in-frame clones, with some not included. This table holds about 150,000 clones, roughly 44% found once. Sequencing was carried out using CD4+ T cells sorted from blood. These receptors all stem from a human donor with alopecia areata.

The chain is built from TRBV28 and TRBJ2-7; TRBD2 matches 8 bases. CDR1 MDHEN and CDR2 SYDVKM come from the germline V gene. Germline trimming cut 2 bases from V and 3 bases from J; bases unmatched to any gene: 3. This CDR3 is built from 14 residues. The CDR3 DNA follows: TGTGCCAGCAGTTTAATCGGGACTAGCTACGAGCAGTACTTC. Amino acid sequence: CASSLIGTSYEQYF.

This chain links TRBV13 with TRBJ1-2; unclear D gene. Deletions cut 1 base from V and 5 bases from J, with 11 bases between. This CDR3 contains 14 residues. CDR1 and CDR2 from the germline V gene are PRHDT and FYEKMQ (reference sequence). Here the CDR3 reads CASSLDSQSYGYTF. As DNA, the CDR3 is TGTGCCAGCAGCTTAGACAGCCAATCTTATGGCTACACCTTC.

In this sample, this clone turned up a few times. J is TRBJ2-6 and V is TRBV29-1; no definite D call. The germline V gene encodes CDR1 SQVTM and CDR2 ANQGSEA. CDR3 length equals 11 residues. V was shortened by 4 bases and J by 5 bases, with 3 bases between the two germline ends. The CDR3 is CSVVRANVLTF. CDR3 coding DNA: TGCAGCGTTGTTCGGGCCAACGTCCTGACTTTC.

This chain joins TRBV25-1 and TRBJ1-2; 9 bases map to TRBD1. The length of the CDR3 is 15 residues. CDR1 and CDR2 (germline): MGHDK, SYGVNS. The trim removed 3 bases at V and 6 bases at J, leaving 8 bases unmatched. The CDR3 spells CASSDPGQGEHGYTF. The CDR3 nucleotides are TGTGCCAGCAGTGATCCGGGACAGGGAGAACATGGCTACACCTTC.

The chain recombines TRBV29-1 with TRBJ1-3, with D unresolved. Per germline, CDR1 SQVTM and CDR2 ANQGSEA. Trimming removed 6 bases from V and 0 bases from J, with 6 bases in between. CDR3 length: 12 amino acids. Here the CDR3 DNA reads TGCAGCGTCATCCACTCTGGAAACACCATATATTTT. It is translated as CSVIHSGNTIYF. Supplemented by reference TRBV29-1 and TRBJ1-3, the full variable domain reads SAVISQKPSRDICQRGTSLTIQCQVDSQVTMMFWYRQQPGQSLTLIATANQGSEATYESGFVIDKFPISRPNLTFSTLTVSNMSPEDSSIYLCSVIHSGNTIYFGEGSWLTVV.

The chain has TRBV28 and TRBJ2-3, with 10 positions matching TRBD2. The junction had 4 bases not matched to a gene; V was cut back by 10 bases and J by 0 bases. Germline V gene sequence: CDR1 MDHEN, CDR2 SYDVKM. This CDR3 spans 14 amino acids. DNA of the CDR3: TGTGCCACCCTGACTAGCGGGAGCACAGATACGCAGTATTTT. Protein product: CATLTSGSTDTQYF.

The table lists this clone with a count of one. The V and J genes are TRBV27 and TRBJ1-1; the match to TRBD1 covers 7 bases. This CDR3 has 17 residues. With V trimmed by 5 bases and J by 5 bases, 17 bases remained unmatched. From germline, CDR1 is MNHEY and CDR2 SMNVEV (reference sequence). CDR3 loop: CASSPGTAKELGTEAFF. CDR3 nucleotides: TGTGCCAGCAGTCCCGGGACAGCAAAGGAGTTAGGTACTGAAGCTTTCTTT.

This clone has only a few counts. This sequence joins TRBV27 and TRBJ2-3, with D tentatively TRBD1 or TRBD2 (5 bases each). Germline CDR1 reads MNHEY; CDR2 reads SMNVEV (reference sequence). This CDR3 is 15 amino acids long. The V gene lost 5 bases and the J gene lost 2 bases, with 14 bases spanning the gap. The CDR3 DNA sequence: TGTGCCAGCAGTCCACAGGACTGGTACACAGATACGCAGTATTTT. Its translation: CASSPQDWYTDTQYF.

The CDR3 sequence: CASRARQGGTF. CDR3 coding DNA: TGTGCCAGCAGAGCAAGACAGGGAGGCACCTTC. The gene calls are TRBV6-1 and TRBJ1-2; 7 nucleotides match TRBD1. The CDR3 extends over 11 amino acids. In germline, CDR1 is MNHNS, CDR2 SASEGT. V lost 6 bases to trimming and J lost 13 bases; unmatched junction nucleotides: 8.

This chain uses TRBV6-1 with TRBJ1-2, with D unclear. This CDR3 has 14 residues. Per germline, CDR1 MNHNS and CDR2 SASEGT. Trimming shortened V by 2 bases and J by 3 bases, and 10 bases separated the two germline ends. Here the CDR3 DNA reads TGTGCCAGCAGTGAACAAGGCAGAGACTATGGCTACACCTTC. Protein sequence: CASSEQGRDYGYTF.

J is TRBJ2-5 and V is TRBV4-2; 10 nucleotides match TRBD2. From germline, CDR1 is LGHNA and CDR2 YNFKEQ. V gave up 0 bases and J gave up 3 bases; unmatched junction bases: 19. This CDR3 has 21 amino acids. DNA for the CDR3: TGTGCCAGCAGCCAAGAGGGGCTAGCGGGGGCAAAGAGTTCGGTAGAAGAGACCCAGTACTTC. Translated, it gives CASSQEGLAGAKSSVEETQYF.

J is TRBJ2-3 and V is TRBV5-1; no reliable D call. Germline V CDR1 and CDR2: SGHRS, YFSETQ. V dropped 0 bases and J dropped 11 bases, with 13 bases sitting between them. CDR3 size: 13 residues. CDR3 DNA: TGCGCCAGCAGCTTGGACCGATGGAGAGAGCAGTATTTT. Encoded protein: CASSLDRWREQYF.

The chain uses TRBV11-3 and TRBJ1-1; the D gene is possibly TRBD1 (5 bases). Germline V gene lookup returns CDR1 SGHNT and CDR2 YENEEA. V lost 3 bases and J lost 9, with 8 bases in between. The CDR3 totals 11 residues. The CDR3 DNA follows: TGTGCCAGCAGCTTGGGGGTAAAAGCTTTCTTT. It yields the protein CASSLGVKAFF.